The 12 T cell receptor beta chains presented below share a single source sample, sequenced in a study of blood T cell repertoires in COVID-19. Assay: immunoSEQ multiplex PCR; the TCRdb copy retains only in-frame clones and omits some. The data contain about 36,000 clones, around 91% of them singletons. The source material was peripheral blood. The receptors stem from a man between 60 and 75 years old with active or convalescent COVID-19.

J is TRBJ2-5 and V is TRBV7-9, with D possibly TRBD2 on 5 matching bases. Germline assignment: CDR1 SEHNR and CDR2 FQNEAQ (reference sequence). The CDR3 has 15 residues. Trimming stripped 1 base from V and 4 bases from J, with 13 bases between. CDR3 DNA sequence: TGTGCCAGCAGCTTAGGGGCGGGCCTCCCAGAGACCCAGTACTTC. The encoded protein is CASSLGAGLPETQYF.

CDR3 residues: CSVHWGRGSKNIQYF. CDR3 DNA: TGCAGCGTGCACTGGGGCAGGGGCTCCAAAAACATTCAGTACTTC. The J gene is TRBJ2-4, the V gene TRBV29-1; weak D call: TRBD1 (6 bases). This CDR3 region has 15 residues. V lost 6 bases to trimming and J lost 2 bases, with 17 bases between them. Germline V gene data show CDR1 as SQVTM and CDR2 as ANQGSEA. The whole variable domain, remainder taken from reference TRBV29-1 and TRBJ2-4, is SAVISQKPSRDICQRGTSLTIQCQVDSQVTMMFWYRQQPGQSLTLIATANQGSEATYESGFVIDKFPISRPNLTFSTLTVSNMSPEDSSIYLCSVHWGRGSKNIQYFGAGTRLSVL.

In its sample, this clone was seen a few times. The rearrangement links TRBV5-1 to TRBJ2-7; D is uncertain. The CDR3 contains 13 residues. CDR1 and CDR2 (germline): SGHRS, YFSETQ. Trimming removed 0 bases from V and 5 bases from J, with 9 bases in between. DNA of the CDR3: TGCGCCAGCAGCTTGGGTACAGCCCACGAGCAGTACTTC. Its translation is CASSLGTAHEQYF.

The V call is TRBV7-2, the J call TRBJ2-1; perhaps TRBD1 as D (6 bases). Germline CDR1 reads SGHTA; CDR2 reads FQGNSA. V lost 8 bases and J lost 7, with 21 bases in between. The CDR3 has 15 residues. CDR3 sequence: CASRPPGQRRNEQFF. The CDR3 DNA is TGTGCCAGCCGCCCCCCTGGACAGAGAAGAAATGAGCAGTTCTTC. Full variable domain (rest looked up from reference TRBV7-2 and TRBJ2-1): GAGVSQSPSNKVTEKGKDVELRCDPISGHTALYWYRQSLGQGLEFLIYFQGNSAPDKSGLPSDRFSAERTGGSVSTLTIQRTQQEDSAVYLCASRPPGQRRNEQFFGPGTRLTVL.

The chain is built from TRBV6-5 and TRBJ1-6, with D possibly TRBD1 on 6 matching bases. The V gene lost 7 bases and the J gene lost 9 bases, with 16 bases spanning the gap. CDR3 length equals 14 residues. Per the germline V gene, CDR1 is MNHEY and CDR2 is SVGAGI. The CDR3 DNA follows: TGTGCCAGCATCAGGACGGGGGGCGGTTCACCCCTCCACTTT. This encodes CASIRTGGGSPLHF.

The rearrangement links TRBV5-8 to TRBJ2-1, with D possibly being TRBD2 (6 bases). V was cut by 2 bases and J by 9 bases, with 12 bases left in between. Germline loops: CDR1 SGHTS, CDR2 YDEGEE. This CDR3 comprises 13 residues. The CDR3 here is CASSFGRGFEQFF. CDR3 nucleotides: TGTGCCAGCAGCTTTGGGCGGGGTTTTGAGCAGTTCTTC.

The gene calls are TRBV7-2 and TRBJ1-5; TRBD1 aligns across 12 bases. There are 14 residues in the CDR3. The germline CDR1 and CDR2 sequences are SGHTA and FQGNSA. The V gene end was trimmed by 6 bases and the J gene end by 6 bases; junction bases not matched to a gene: 3. DNA of the CDR3: TGTGCCAGCAGTCCGGGACAGGGGGCTCAGCCCCAGCATTTT. Amino acids: CASSPGQGAQPQHF.

J is TRBJ2-2 and V is TRBV5-5, with 7 bases fitting TRBD2. The CDR3 loop spans 16 amino acids. Germline V gives CDR1 SGHKS, CDR2 YYEKEE (reference sequence). V was pared by 0 bases and J by 4 bases, with 6 bases of the junction left unmatched. The CDR3 coding sequence is TGTGCCAGCAGCTTGGAAACGGGAGGAGTCACCGGGGAGCTGTTTTTT. Amino acids: CASSLETGGVTGELFF. The whole variable domain, remainder taken from reference TRBV5-5 and TRBJ2-2, is DAGVTQSPTHLIKTRGQQVTLRCSPISGHKSVSWYQQVLGQGPQFIFQYYEKEERGRGNFPDRFSARQFPNYSSELNVNALLLGDSALYLCASSLETGGVTGELFFGEGSRLTVL.

This chain's CDR3 is CASSTDRESSPLHF. DNA of the CDR3: TGTGCCAGCAGCACCGACAGGGAAAGTTCACCCCTCCACTTT. The chain combines TRBV6-2 or TRBV6-3 with TRBJ1-6, with 7 bases matching TRBD1. The CDR3 covers 14 residues. Looked up from germline, CDR1 is MNHEY and CDR2 is SVGEGT. The trim removed 6 bases at V and 9 bases at J, leaving 8 bases unmatched.

CDR3 DNA: TGTGCCAGCAGTGATTGGGGACTAGCGGATCGTAGGGAGCTGTTTTTT. Amino acids: CASSDWGLADRRELFF. The J gene is TRBJ2-2, the V gene TRBV2; 11 bases match TRBD2. V lost 3 bases, J lost 9 bases, and 9 bases stayed unmatched. The CDR3 loop spans 16 amino acids. Germline V gene data show CDR1 as SNHLY and CDR2 as FYNNEI.

The chain employs TRBV18 and TRBJ2-5; 8 bases agree with TRBD2. The CDR3 is 15 amino acids. Germline CDR1 reads KGHSH; CDR2 reads LQKENI. With V trimmed by 3 bases and J by 1 base, 4 bases remained unmatched. This CDR3 reads CASSPIAGPQETQYF. The CDR3 region has the DNA TGTGCCAGCTCACCCATAGCGGGGCCCCAAGAGACCCAGTACTTC.

The chain carries TRBV7-6 and TRBJ2-7; TRBD1 agrees at 8 bases. The CDR3 contains 17 residues. Germline-derived CDR1 and CDR2 are SGHVS and FNYEAQ. With 0 bases clipped from V and 0 bases from J, the junction kept 7 bases outside the gene matches. CDR3 in DNA: TGTGCCAGCAGCTTAGCGCCGAGCCAGGGGGCCTCCTACGAGCAGTACTTC. It translates to CASSLAPSQGASYEQYF.